The 25 T cell receptor beta chains given below trace back to one sample, sequenced in a study of blood T cell repertoires in COVID-19. Method: immunoSEQ multiplex PCR; TCRdb's copy keeps in-frame clones and lacks some. Here the sample spans more than 300,000 clones, approximately 87% being singletons. The sample consisted of peripheral blood. All receptors derive from a woman aged 25 to 45 with COVID-19, enrolled during active disease.

The chain employs TRBV19 and TRBJ1-5; tentative D call: TRBD1 (5 bases). CDR1 LNHDA and CDR2 SQIVND come from the germline V gene (reference sequence). V lost 3 bases and J lost 7, with 13 bases in between. The length of the CDR3 is 14 residues. The DNA for the CDR3 is TGTGCCAGTAGTATCATCGGGGAGGGGCAGCCCCAGCATTTT. As protein: CASSIIGEGQPQHF.

The V gene is TRBV4-2, the J gene TRBJ1-2, with TRBD1 matching 9 bases. Germline V gene lookup returns CDR1 LGHNA and CDR2 YNFKEQ. The CDR3 consists of 15 residues. V shed 3 bases and J 4 bases; nucleotides not matched to a gene: 6. The CDR3 here is CASSHRTGDSYGYTF. The CDR3 nucleotides read TGTGCCAGCAGCCACCGGACAGGGGATAGCTATGGCTACACCTTC.

The chain has TRBV2 and TRBJ2-5; 7 bases are a match to TRBD2. The trim removed 8 bases at V and 5 bases at J, leaving 2 bases unmatched. Per the germline V gene, CDR1 is SNHLY and CDR2 is FYNNEI. The CDR3 has 11 residues. In DNA form, the CDR3 reads TGTGCCAGCTTACTAGCGGAGACCCAGTACTTC. Encoded protein: CASLLAETQYF.

V and J are TRBV11-2 and TRBJ2-5, with 8 bases lining up with TRBD1. The trim removed 5 bases at V and 5 bases at J, leaving 10 bases unmatched. The germline gives CDR1 SGHAT, CDR2 FQNNGV. This CDR3 comprises 15 residues. The CDR3 nucleotides read TGTGCCAGCAGCCCCGCAGGGGGCTCGTATGAGACCCAGTACTTC. It encodes CASSPAGGSYETQYF.

This rearrangement joins TRBV2 to TRBJ2-3; D may be TRBD1 (6 bases). Germline values: CDR1 SNHLY, CDR2 FYNNEI. This CDR3 has 16 amino acids. The ends were cut back, 4 bases at V and 4 bases at J, with 18 bases in the middle. The CDR3 protein is CASSVLGGRGADTQYF. The DNA for the CDR3 is TGTGCCAGCAGTGTCCTTGGTGGCAGGGGCGCAGATACGCAGTATTTT.

The CDR3 coding sequence is TGTGCCAGCAGCCCTGGTATTCAGGTTAGCACAGATACGCAGTATTTT. Its translation is CASSPGIQVSTDTQYF. The chain carries TRBV3-1 (or the pseudogene TRBV3-2) and TRBJ2-3; no clear D. Trimming pared 4 bases from V and 0 bases from J, leaving 14 bases between. Germline lookup yields CDR1 LGHDT and CDR2 YNNKEL (reference sequence). This CDR3 region has 16 residues.

J is TRBJ2-7 and V is TRBV2, with a possible D match to TRBD2 (5 bases). The V end lost 7 bases, the J end lost 0 bases, and 10 bases lay between the germline ends. CDR1 and CDR2 from the germline V gene are SNHLY and FYNNEI. This CDR3 has 13 amino acids. The CDR3 here is CASKVEGSYEQYF. In DNA, the CDR3 is TGTGCCAGCAAAGTTGAGGGCTCCTACGAGCAGTACTTC.

The genes are TRBV28 and TRBJ2-7; 8 positions agree with TRBD2. After removal of 4 bases from V and 6 bases from J, the junction contained 14 bases not matched to a gene. The CDR3 loop spans 16 amino acids. Germline loops: CDR1 MDHEN, CDR2 SYDVKM. CDR3 bases: TGTGCCAGCAGTTCCATGGCTAGCGGGCAATTGCTCGAGCAGTACTTC. Encoded protein: CASSSMASGQLLEQYF.

This clone showed up just once. The chain uses TRBV21-1 and TRBJ2-1; TRBD1, the D gene given by the table, was not confirmed from the DNA. TRBV21-1 is reported as a pseudogene. The CDR3 loop spans 15 amino acids. Written as DNA, the CDR3 is TGTGCCAGCAGCAAGGGACAGGGCATGGACAATGAGCAGTTCTTC. Encoded protein: CASSKGQGMDNEQFF.

The chain links TRBV30 to TRBJ2-2; D is unclear. Trimming took off 3 bases at V and 6 bases at J, with 8 bases between the two ends. The germline V gene has CDR1 GTSNPN and CDR2 SVGIG (reference sequence). This CDR3 is built from 12 residues. The CDR3 nucleotides are TGTGCCTGGAGCCTCGGAGCCGGGGAGCTGTTTTTT. It yields the protein CAWSLGAGELFF.

The chain uses TRBV24-1 and TRBJ2-3; D possibly corresponds to TRBD2 (7 bases). Germline CDR1 reads KGHDR; CDR2 reads SFDVKD. The CDR3 has 16 amino acids. The ends were cut back, 5 bases at V and 4 bases at J, with 18 bases in the middle. CDR3: CATSGKGGSEADTQYF. The CDR3, as DNA: TGTGCCACCAGTGGTAAGGGGGGGAGCGAGGCAGATACGCAGTATTTT.

V and J are TRBV2 and TRBJ2-3; TRBD2 aligns across 8 bases. Per germline, CDR1 SNHLY and CDR2 FYNNEI. This CDR3 comprises 16 residues. J was trimmed by 2 bases and V by 4 bases; bases with no gene match: 8. CDR3: CASSGLLAGPTDTQYF. DNA for the CDR3: TGTGCCAGCAGTGGGTTGTTAGCGGGACCCACAGATACGCAGTATTTT. Full variable domain (remainder filled in from reference TRBV2 and TRBJ2-3): EPEVTQTPSHQVTQMGQEVILRCVPISNHLYFYWYRQILGQKVEFLVSFYNNEISEKSEIFDDQFSVERPDGSNFTLKIRSTKLEDSAMYFCASSGLLAGPTDTQYFGPGTRLTVL.

This clone turned up a few times. V and J are TRBV4-1 and TRBJ2-7; 11 bases are a match to TRBD2. The CDR3 totals 18 residues. V lost 3 bases and J lost 4; bases outside the gene matches: 14. CDR1 is MGHRA, CDR2 YSYEKL, per germline. CDR3 DNA: TGCGCCAGCAGCCATGTGCCGTCTAGCGGGAGGCCTTCTTACGAGCAGTACTTC. It translates to CASSHVPSSGRPSYEQYF.

The chain recombines TRBV28 with TRBJ2-6, with no clear D. Germline V lookup: CDR1 MDHEN, CDR2 SYDVKM. This CDR3 comprises 18 residues. Trimming shortened V by 5 bases and J by 3 bases, and 20 bases separated the two germline ends. The DNA for the CDR3 is TGTGCCAGCAGTCCCCCGACGATGGTAGCAAATGGGGCCAACGTCCTGACTTTC. Its protein product is CASSPPTMVANGANVLTF.

The chain has TRBV4-3 and TRBJ2-7; D is perhaps TRBD2 (5 bases). Germline V gives CDR1 LGHNA, CDR2 YSLEER. The CDR3 loop spans 15 amino acids. Trimming pared 2 bases from V and 0 bases from J, leaving 11 bases between. CDR3 sequence (DNA): TGCGCCAGCAGCCAAATAACGGGATCCTCCTACGAGCAGTACTTC. It codes for CASSQITGSSYEQYF.

The rearrangement uses TRBV19 and TRBJ2-1, with 12 bases matching TRBD1. CDR3 length equals 14 residues. Per the germline V gene, CDR1 is LNHDA and CDR2 is SQIVND (reference sequence). CDR3 coding DNA: TGTGCTTCTAAGTGGGACAGGGGGCGGAATGAGCAGTTCTTC. Amino acids: CASKWDRGRNEQFF.

The V call is TRBV5-1, the J call TRBJ2-5, with D perhaps matching TRBD2 (5 bases). There are 13 residues in the CDR3. Trimming took off 0 bases at V and 3 bases at J, with 6 bases between the two ends. The germline CDR1 and CDR2 sequences are SGHRS and YFSETQ. CDR3 region: CASSLDGEETQYF. The CDR3 DNA sequence: TGCGCCAGCAGCTTGGACGGGGAAGAGACCCAGTACTTC.

This sequence joins TRBV5-6 and TRBJ2-4, with D hard to call. The CDR3 has 18 residues. Germline values: CDR1 SGHDT, CDR2 YYEEEE. V was pared by 0 bases and J by 0 bases, with 16 bases between. The CDR3 coding sequence is TGTGCCAGCAGCTTGGCGGTTGAGAGACAACTAGCCAAAAACATTCAGTACTTC. Translating gives CASSLAVERQLAKNIQYF.

The V call is TRBV6-2 or TRBV6-3, the J call TRBJ2-7; 13 bases are shared with TRBD2. In germline, CDR1 is MNHEY, CDR2 SVGEGT. V dropped 6 bases and J dropped 2; count of bases not matched to a gene: 4. This CDR3 has 15 residues. CDR3 DNA: TGTGCCAGCAGCCTCACTAGCGGGAGGGCCTACGAGCAGTACTTC. Translating gives CASSLTSGRAYEQYF.

This chain links TRBV30 with TRBJ2-7; 12 bases align to TRBD2. CDR1 is GTSNPN and CDR2 is SVGIG in the germline V gene (reference sequence). There are 14 residues in the CDR3. V lost 5 bases, J lost 5 bases, and 7 bases stayed unmatched. The CDR3 loop reads CAWGRTSGNNEQYF. The CDR3 nucleotides read TGTGCCTGGGGTAGGACTAGCGGGAACAACGAGCAGTACTTC. The variable domain in full, completed from reference TRBV30 and TRBJ2-7, reads SQTIHQWPATLVQPVGSPLSLECTVEGTSNPNLYWYRQAAGRGLQLLFYSVGIGQISSEVPQNLSASRPQDRQFILSSKKLLLSDSGFYLCAWGRTSGNNEQYFGPGTRLTVT.

The chain uses TRBV19 and TRBJ1-2; D is perhaps TRBD1 (5 bases). Germline V gene lookup returns CDR1 LNHDA and CDR2 SQIVND (reference sequence). V was trimmed by 5 bases and J by 6 bases, leaving 13 bases between them. The CDR3 loop spans 13 amino acids. As DNA, the CDR3 is TGTGCCAGTAGTCTCCAGGGACTCCATGGCTACACCTTC. This codes for CASSLQGLHGYTF.

This chain connects TRBV7-9 to TRBJ1-4, with a possible D match to TRBD1 (6 bases). The CDR3 loop spans 14 amino acids. Germline V lookup: CDR1 SEHNR, CDR2 FQNEAQ (reference sequence). V lost 5 bases and J 6 bases, leaving 13 bases between the germline ends. DNA for the CDR3: TGTGCCAGCAGCCCCCGGGACATGGATGAAAAACTGTTTTTT. Protein product: CASSPRDMDEKLFF.

The DNA for the CDR3 is TGTGCCATCAGTGAATTTGAGGGAATGAACACTGAAGCTTTCTTT. It specifies CAISEFEGMNTEAFF. V gene TRBV10-3 combines with J gene TRBJ1-1; D gene unclear. Germline V lookup: CDR1 ENHRY, CDR2 SYGVKD. The V and J ends lost 3 bases and 0 bases respectively, with 11 bases between them. The CDR3 is made up of 15 amino acids.

The chain combines TRBV10-2 with TRBJ1-1, with TRBD1 matching over 8 bases. From germline, CDR1 is WSHSY and CDR2 SAAADI. This CDR3 spans 16 amino acids. The V gene end was trimmed by 2 bases and the J gene end by 3 bases; junction bases not matched to a gene: 8. The CDR3 region has the DNA TGCGCCAGCAGTGAGGCCCGGACAGGGAGGTACACTGAAGCTTTCTTT. It yields the protein CASSEARTGRYTEAFF.

The J gene is TRBJ2-3, the V gene TRBV10-3; a possible D gene is TRBD1 (5 bases). The CDR3 has 14 residues. The V end was cut by 4 bases, the J end by 2 bases, with 10 bases between. CDR1 is ENHRY, CDR2 SYGVKD, per germline. The CDR3 sequence: CAISAAGNTDTQYF. CDR3 DNA: TGTGCCATCAGTGCGGCAGGGAACACAGATACGCAGTATTTT.